These 13 T cell receptor beta chains originate from one sample sequenced in a study of cytomegalovirus exposure and HLA in healthy donors. PCR amplification relied on 60 Vbeta primers (plus 13 Jbeta primers). Clones were sequenced by immunoSEQ multiplex PCR, and TCRdb holds only the in-frame ones, with some missing. The sample contains about 180,000 clones, approximately 80% of which appear only once. The sample taken for sequencing was PBMCs. The source is a woman aged 50 to 60 in good health and CMV-seronegative.

The genes are TRBV5-1 and TRBJ1-1; possibly TRBD1 for D (5 bases). The CDR3 consists of 15 residues. V lost 6 bases, J lost 1 base, and 16 bases lay in between. The germline gives CDR1 SGHRS, CDR2 YFSETQ. This CDR3 reads CASTPGGGKNTEAFF. CDR3 nucleotides: TGCGCCAGCACCCCGGGTGGGGGGAAGAACACTGAAGCTTTCTTT.

The rearrangement uses TRBV11-2 and TRBJ1-1; D gene uncertain. This CDR3 is built from 11 residues. Germline V gives CDR1 SGHAT, CDR2 FQNNGV. V dropped 3 bases and J dropped 8 bases, with 7 bases sitting between them. The CDR3, as DNA: TGTGCCAGCAGCTTCGCCCAGGAAGCTTTCTTT. Amino acids: CASSFAQEAFF.

The chain has TRBV6-6 and TRBJ1-2; 10 bases fit TRBD1. V dropped 0 bases and J dropped 5; count of bases not matched to a gene: 3. This CDR3 spans 15 amino acids. Germline V CDR1 and CDR2: MNHNY, SVGAGI (reference sequence). CDR3 nucleotide sequence: TGTGCCAGCAGTTACTCTGGGACAGGGGAGTATGGCTACACCTTC. Protein sequence: CASSYSGTGEYGYTF.

The J gene is TRBJ2-3, the V gene TRBV7-3; possibly TRBD2 for D (6 bases). The CDR3 is made up of 14 amino acids. Trimming cost V 2 bases and J 4 bases, with 10 bases left between them. Per the germline V gene, CDR1 is SGHTA and CDR2 is FQGTGA. The CDR3 region has the DNA TGTGCCAGCAGCTTAGACGGGAGTGCAGATACGCAGTATTTT. Protein product: CASSLDGSADTQYF.

The chain employs TRBV7-9 and TRBJ2-3; 8 bases are shared with TRBD1. V shed 2 bases and J 1 base; nucleotides not matched to a gene: 2. In germline, CDR1 is SEHNR, CDR2 FQNEAQ (reference sequence). The CDR3 runs to 15 residues. CDR3 nucleotides: TGTGCCAGCAGCTTACCGACAGGGGGCACAGATACGCAGTATTTT. Translating gives CASSLPTGGTDTQYF.

This sequence joins TRBV9 and TRBJ2-7, with 9 bases that match TRBD1. V was clipped by 3 bases and J by 11 bases; unmatched bases: 9. The CDR3 is 13 residues long. Germline V lookup: CDR1 SGDLS, CDR2 YYNGEE. Written as DNA, the CDR3 is TGTGCCAGCAGCGCCCAAGGGACAGGGCTTGAGTACTTC. Amino acid sequence: CASSAQGTGLEYF.

This clone is a singleton in its sample. V gene TRBV12-5 combines with J gene TRBJ1-6; the D gene is possibly TRBD1 (5 bases). V lost 5 bases to trimming and J lost 6 bases, with 11 bases between them. The CDR3 is 14 amino acids. CDR1 and CDR2 (germline): LGHNT, FRNRAP. The CDR3 loop reads CASGAGYFNSPLHF. As DNA, the CDR3 is TGTGCTAGTGGTGCAGGGTACTTTAATTCACCCCTCCACTTT. The full variable domain, completed using reference TRBV12-5 and TRBJ1-6, is DARVTQTPRHKVTEMGQEVTMRCQPILGHNTVFWYRQTMMQGLELLAYFRNRAPLDDSGMPKDRFSAEMPDATLATLKIQPSEPRDSAVYFCASGAGYFNSPLHFGNGTRLTVT.

This clone was detected a few times. Other DNA sequences from this sample encode an identical CDR3 as well. The rearrangement joins TRBV5-4 to TRBJ2-5; 16 bases are a match to TRBD2. The CDR3 is 17 residues long. Trimming at V came to 8 bases and at J to 5 bases, leaving 12 bases not matched to a gene. Germline V gives CDR1 SGHNT, CDR2 YYREEE (reference sequence). The CDR3 sequence: CASSPGTSGGAGETQYF. As DNA, the CDR3 is TGTGCCAGTAGTCCCGGGACTAGCGGGGGGGCCGGTGAGACCCAGTACTTC. The entire variable domain, with the rest obtained from reference TRBV5-4 and TRBJ2-5, is as follows: ETGVTQSPTHLIKTRGQQVTLRCSSQSGHNTVSWYQQALGQGPQFIFQYYREEENGRGNFPPRFSGLQFPNYSSELNVNALELDDSALYLCASSPGTSGGAGETQYFGPGTRLLVL.

The rearrangement uses TRBV4-3 and TRBJ1-3, with no clear D. The V end was cut by 7 bases, the J end by 0 bases, with 10 bases between. Germline CDR1 is LGHNA and CDR2 is YSLEER. This CDR3 is built from 14 residues. In DNA form, the CDR3 reads TGCGCCAGCATCAGAGGGAGCTCTGGAAACACCATATATTTT. The encoded protein is CASIRGSSGNTIYF.

The rearrangement joins TRBV27 to TRBJ2-6; weak D call: TRBD1 (6 bases). Germline V CDR1 and CDR2: MNHEY, SMNVEV (reference sequence). Deletions cut 5 bases from V and 0 bases from J, with 11 bases between. The CDR3 length is 16 residues. CDR3 sequence: CASSPHRDSGANVLTF. CDR3 in DNA: TGTGCCAGCAGTCCCCACAGGGACTCTGGGGCCAACGTCCTGACTTTC.

This clone was found once. The chain is built from TRBV4-1 and TRBJ1-1, with D unresolved. Germline-derived CDR1 and CDR2 are MGHRA and YSYEKL. The CDR3 sequence is 14 residues long. V shed 4 bases and J shed 5 bases, with 14 bases lying between them. CDR3 loop: CASSPREGLTEAFF. As DNA, the CDR3 is TGCGCCAGCAGCCCCCGGGAAGGGCTGACTGAAGCTTTCTTT.

This clone was counted once. The chain carries TRBV20-1 and TRBJ2-7; D is unresolved. The CDR3 length is 11 residues. V was trimmed by 8 bases and J by 3 bases, leaving 11 bases between them. Per the germline V gene, CDR1 is DFQATT and CDR2 is SNEGSKA (reference sequence). CDR3 loop: CSTLQDYEQYF. CDR3 in DNA: TGCAGTACACTCCAGGACTACGAGCAGTACTTC.

This sequence joins TRBV11-3 and TRBJ2-5; D not certain. The closer fit of TRBJ2-7 to the DNA end suggests the J call may be wrong. The CDR3 is 15 amino acids. CDR1 is SGHNT, CDR2 YENEEA, per germline. The CDR3 spells CASSLGGESSYEQYF. The CDR3 DNA follows: TGTGCCAGCAGCTTAGGCGGAGAGAGCTCCTACGAGCAGTACTTC.